Shown below are 4 T cell receptor beta chains from a single sample sequenced in a study of cytomegalovirus exposure and HLA in healthy donors. PCR used 60 Vbeta primers and 13 Jbeta primers. TCRdb's table, derived via immunoSEQ multiplex PCR, lists solely in-frame clones and lacks some. The table shows 150,000 to 200,000 clones, with more than 60% occurring only once. The sequenced material came from PBMCs. The receptor source for this set is a woman between 35 and 50 years old in good health and CMV-seropositive.

V usage is TRBV6-1 and J usage is TRBJ1-2; TRBD1 agrees at 9 bases. The CDR3 runs 15 residues. Losses at the gene ends were 5 bases for V and 4 bases for J; bases not matched to a gene: 8. Germline CDR1 and CDR2: MNHNS and SASEGT. The CDR3 is CASSLGQGNSYGYTF. CDR3 nucleotides: TGTGCCAGCAGTTTGGGACAGGGAAATTCCTATGGCTACACCTTC.

The rearrangement uses TRBV4-2 and TRBJ2-7, with D possibly matching TRBD2 (6 bases). The CDR3 is made up of 13 amino acids. Germline CDR1 and CDR2: LGHNA and YNFKEQ. Trimming shortened V by 8 bases and J by 4 bases, and 15 bases separated the two germline ends. CDR3 nucleotide sequence: TGTGCCAGCTCCCAACTAGCCGCTTACGAGCAGTACTTC. Translation: CASSQLAAYEQYF.

The rearrangement joins TRBV5-6 to TRBJ2-7; 12 nucleotides align to TRBD1. CDR3 size: 13 residues. J lost 4 bases, V lost 6 bases, and 2 bases had no gene match. Germline-derived CDR1 and CDR2 are SGHDT and YYEEEE. The CDR3, as DNA: TGTGCCAGCAAGGGACAGGGGGCGTACGAGCAGTACTTC. The encoded protein is CASKGQGAYEQYF.

The J gene is TRBJ2-1, the V gene TRBV18; 11 bases fit TRBD2. The germline CDR1 and CDR2 sequences are KGHSH and LQKENI. The CDR3 sequence is 16 residues long. J lost 6 bases, V lost 1 base, and 5 bases had no gene match. In nucleotides, the CDR3 is TGTGCCAGCTCACCACGAGGTAGCGGGGGGGCCAATGAGCAGTTCTTC. Translated: CASSPRGSGGANEQFF.